The 7 T cell receptor beta chains given below trace back to one sample, sequenced in a study of T cells after yellow fever vaccination. MiXCR, run by TCRdb on the 5' RACE reads, gives a single entry per CDR3 protein. In the table there are some 600,000 distinct CDR3 sequences, about 17% of which are singletons. Material: PBMCs, obtained 5 days after the first yellow fever vaccination. The receptor source for this set is a man aged 18 to 30 who received the YFV17D yellow fever vaccine.

The J gene is TRBJ1-2, the V gene TRBV7-2; D is undetermined. V was trimmed by 1 base and J by 3 bases, leaving 9 bases between them. Germline assignment: CDR1 SGHTA and CDR2 FQGNSA. The CDR3 covers 14 residues. CDR3: CASSLGFRDYGYTF. The DNA of the CDR3 is TGTGCCAGCAGCTTAGGATTTAGGGACTATGGCTACACCTTC.

This clonotype came up a few times. CDR3 DNA sequence: TGCGCCAGCAGCCAAGACCAGGGTCGGGGCGAGCAGTACTTC. Residues: CASSQDQGRGEQYF. The V gene is TRBV4-3, the J gene TRBJ2-7, with D perhaps given as TRBD1 or TRBD2 (5 bases each). The length of the CDR3 is 14 residues. Germline CDR1 and CDR2: LGHNA and YSLEER. Trimming pared 0 bases from V and 6 bases from J, leaving 12 bases between.

In its sample, this clonotype was seen a few times. The chain carries TRBV6-4 and TRBJ2-1; 7 nucleotides align to TRBD1. Germline trimming cut 2 bases from V and 3 bases from J; bases unmatched to any gene: 4. The germline gives CDR1 MRHNA, CDR2 SNTAGT. This CDR3 is built from 15 residues. DNA of the CDR3: TGTGCCAGCAGTGACGGGGCAGGGGGCTACAATGAGCAGTTCTTC. As protein: CASSDGAGGYNEQFF.

There are a few counts of this clonotype. This CDR3 is CASSSWDRNTEAFF. Written as DNA, the CDR3 is TGTGCCAGCAGTTCCTGGGACAGGAACACTGAAGCTTTCTTT. This chain links TRBV12-3 or TRBV12-4 with TRBJ1-1; 7 positions agree with TRBD1. Germline trimming cut 4 bases from V and 1 base from J; bases unmatched to any gene: 3. CDR3 size: 14 residues.

This clonotype was observed a handful of times. This rearrangement joins TRBV5-1 to TRBJ2-7, with a weak D call TRBD2 (5 bases). The CDR3 spans 14 residues. V dropped 3 bases and J dropped 1 base, with 11 bases sitting between them. The germline gives CDR1 SGHRS, CDR2 YFSETQ. This chain's CDR3 is CASSSIGLSYEQYF. CDR3 bases: TGCGCCAGCAGCTCCATCGGACTGTCCTACGAGCAGTACTTC.

This clonotype was seen repeatedly, ten times or more. J is TRBJ1-2 and V is TRBV7-3; no definite D call. Trimming took 1 base from V and 4 from J, leaving 13 bases between them. This CDR3 is 15 amino acids long. Germline lookup yields CDR1 SGHTA and CDR2 FQGTGA. In DNA, the CDR3 is TGTGCCAGCAGCTTAAAGGCAGGTCACTTCTATGGCTACACCTTC. Protein product: CASSLKAGHFYGYTF.

A few counts support this clonotype. CDR3 region: CASSQDHRGTYGYTF. CDR3 coding DNA: TGCGCCAGCAGCCAAGACCACAGGGGTACCTATGGCTACACCTTC. The gene calls are TRBV4-3 and TRBJ1-2; 7 positions match TRBD1. CDR3 length: 15 residues. Trimming removed 0 bases from V and 4 bases from J; junction bases left unmatched: 5. Germline CDR1 reads LGHNA; CDR2 reads YSLEER.